A single sample is the source of the 13 T cell receptor beta chains below, sequenced in a study of OX40 agonist ivuxolimab in advanced cancers. Assay used: immunoSEQ multiplex PCR; TCRdb lists only in-frame clones, some missing. This table has around 40,000 clones, about 80% appearing once. The sample consisted of CD4+ or CD8+ T cells sorted from blood, taken in a trial of the OX40 agonist ivuxolimab. These receptors came from an adult with an advanced solid tumor such as melanoma, head and neck, liver or kidney cancer.

This rearrangement joins TRBV4-3 to TRBJ2-3; 9 nucleotides agree with TRBD2. Losses at the gene ends were 3 bases for V and 2 bases for J; bases not matched to a gene: 12. Germline V gene sequence: CDR1 LGHNA, CDR2 YSLEER. The CDR3 sequence is 18 residues long. In nucleotides, the CDR3 is TGCGCCAGCAGCCATTTAGCGGGAGAGGGGGGTCCCACAGATACGCAGTATTTT. Translated, it gives CASSHLAGEGGPTDTQYF.

The chain is built from TRBV29-1 and TRBJ1-2; maybe TRBD1 (5 bases). CDR1 SQVTM and CDR2 ANQGSEA come from the germline V gene. V was cut by 6 bases and J by 5 bases, with 13 bases left in between. This CDR3 spans 12 amino acids. The CDR3 loop is CSVIGDGYGYTF. CDR3 coding DNA: TGCAGCGTCATTGGGGACGGGTATGGCTACACCTTC.

J is TRBJ2-7 and V is TRBV6-5, with a weak D call TRBD1 (8 bases). Trimming left V 2 bases short and J 5 bases short, with 13 bases between. There are 14 residues in the CDR3. Germline values: CDR1 MNHEY, CDR2 SVGAGI. In DNA, the CDR3 is TGTGCCAGCAGTTACGGAACAGGGGGGGACGAGCAGTACTTC. This translates into CASSYGTGGDEQYF.

This chain joins TRBV19 and TRBJ2-2; the match to TRBD1 covers 7 bases. Germline CDR1 LNHDA, CDR2 SQIVND (reference sequence). The CDR3 is made up of 13 amino acids. V was pared by 7 bases and J by 5 bases, with 4 bases of the junction left unmatched. CDR3 nucleotides: TGTGCCAGTATGAAACAGGGGACCGGGGAGCTGTTTTTT. It specifies CASMKQGTGELFF.

This chain uses TRBV6-1 with TRBJ1-4, with 9 bases fitting TRBD1. After removal of 3 bases from V and 6 bases from J, the junction contained 8 bases not matched to a gene. CDR1 and CDR2 (germline): MNHNS, SASEGT. The CDR3 runs to 16 residues. The CDR3 protein is CASSDRGQGGYEKLFF. CDR3 coding DNA: TGTGCCAGCAGTGACCGGGGACAGGGAGGATATGAAAAACTGTTTTTT.

This clone was picked up a small number of times. The J gene is TRBJ1-5, the V gene TRBV18; D is uncertain. The CDR3 totals 16 residues. V lost 5 bases to trimming and J lost 6 bases, with 20 bases between them. Looked up from germline, CDR1 is KGHSH and CDR2 is LQKENI. The CDR3 region has the DNA TGTGCCAGCTCAATCTCTTCTCCCCCATGGGGTCAGCCCCAGCATTTT. This codes for CASSISSPPWGQPQHF.

This CDR3 is CASSSGAALYGYTF. Here the CDR3 DNA reads TGTGCCAGCAGCTCGGGGGCGGCACTCTATGGCTACACCTTC. The chain couples TRBV7-9 to TRBJ1-2; possible D gene TRBD1, 6 bases. The V and J ends lost 4 bases and 4 bases respectively, with 13 bases between them. Germline CDR1 and CDR2: SEHNR and FQNEAQ (reference sequence). The length of the CDR3 is 14 residues.

This sequence joins TRBV9 and TRBJ1-3; D ambiguous. Germline CDR1 SGDLS, CDR2 YYNGEE. V lost 3 bases and J 2 bases, leaving 12 bases between the germline ends. The CDR3 runs 15 residues. CDR3 nucleotides: TGTGCCAGCAGCGATATGGTTTCGGCTGGAAACACCATATATTTT. Protein: CASSDMVSAGNTIYF. Together with reference TRBV9 and TRBJ1-3, the CDR3 gives the full variable domain: DSGVTQTPKHLITATGQRVTLRCSPRSGDLSVYWYQQSLDQGLQFLIQYYNGEERAKGNILERFSAQQFPDLHSELNLSSLELGDSALYFCASSDMVSAGNTIYFGEGSWLTVV.

This clone was recorded only once. The chain joins TRBV7-9 to TRBJ2-1; tentative D call: TRBD2 (6 bases). This CDR3 spans 15 amino acids. CDR1 is SEHNR and CDR2 is FQNEAQ in the germline V gene (reference sequence). Trimming left V 3 bases short and J 5 bases short, with 14 bases between. This CDR3 reads CASSLAAGPNNEQFF. CDR3 nucleotides: TGTGCCAGCAGCTTGGCGGCGGGACCCAACAATGAGCAGTTCTTC.

V is TRBV11-3 and J is TRBJ1-2; D gene unclear. V was cut by 4 bases and J by 6 bases, with 15 bases left in between. CDR3 length equals 14 residues. Germline CDR1 reads SGHNT; CDR2 reads YENEEA. The DNA of the CDR3 is TGTGCCAGCAGCTCCCCGACGGGCCATCATGGCTACACCTTC. Translated, it gives CASSSPTGHHGYTF.

The chain joins TRBV29-1 to TRBJ2-7, with 9 bases fitting TRBD1. The germline V gene encodes CDR1 SQVTM and CDR2 ANQGSEA. V lost 5 bases, J lost 4 bases, and 6 bases stayed unmatched. The CDR3 consists of 13 residues. The CDR3 sequence is CSVRTGGGYEQYF. The DNA for the CDR3 is TGCAGCGTTCGTACAGGGGGCGGTTACGAGCAGTACTTC.

J is TRBJ2-1 and V is TRBV10-2; D may be TRBD2 (5 bases). Germline values: CDR1 WSHSY, CDR2 SAAADI. V lost 10 bases and J 0 bases, leaving 13 bases between the germline ends. This CDR3 has 14 residues. The CDR3 DNA reads as TGCGCCATCTCAGCGACTACCTCCTACAATGAGCAGTTCTTC. It is translated as CAISATTSYNEQFF.

The J gene is TRBJ2-2, the V gene TRBV7-2, with D perhaps matching TRBD1 or TRBD2 (6 bases each). This CDR3 region has 16 residues. Trimming removed 2 bases at V and 5 bases at J, with 15 bases between. Germline-derived CDR1 and CDR2 are SGHTA and FQGNSA. CDR3 region: CASSLKMEGVTGELFF. The DNA of the CDR3 is TGTGCCAGCAGCTTAAAAATGGAGGGGGTAACCGGGGAGCTGTTTTTT. Filled out from reference TRBV7-2 and TRBJ2-2, the complete variable domain reads GAGVSQSPSNKVTEKGKDVELRCDPISGHTALYWYRQSLGQGLEFLIYFQGNSAPDKSGLPSDRFSAERTGGSVSTLTIQRTQQEDSAVYLCASSLKMEGVTGELFFGEGSRLTVL.